Listed below are T cell receptor beta chains from one sample, sequenced in a study of T cell responses to AZD1222 COVID-19 vaccine. Data came from immunoSEQ multiplex PCR; TCRdb stores just in-frame clones and leaves some out. The sample includes over 110,000 clones, roughly 90% of them seen just once. The material sequenced was peripheral blood, taken 28 days after the second AZD1222 dose. The receptors were sampled from an adult who received the AZD1222 COVID-19 vaccine. Both conserved end residues are part of each CDR3. Only some rows state a clone size, as once, few, many or a class for expanded clones.

v_gene	abundance	j_gene	CDR3aa
TRBV5-8	NA	TRBJ2-5	CASSLGASAETQYF
TRBV28	NA	TRBJ2-1	CASSFGGYRGNEQFF
TRBV5-1	NA	TRBJ1-2	CASSLPQGAHGYTF
TRBV5-6	NA	TRBJ2-7	CASSLYRVDYEQYF
TRBV11-2	NA	TRBJ2-3	CASSPGTSIPDTQYF
TRBV5-7	NA	TRBJ1-5	CASSLGGAPTAQPQHF
TRBV18	NA	TRBJ2-3	CASSLRFTDTQYF
TRBV5-1	NA	TRBJ2-1	CASSLAAGQGYNEQFF
TRBV7-9	NA	TRBJ1-6	CASSLGSYNSPLHF
TRBV5-4	NA	TRBJ1-1	CASSLGSRQLTEAFF
TRBV6-5	NA	TRBJ2-7	CASSYGTSRLREQYF
TRBV7-9	NA	TRBJ1-6	CASSPLEPNVVGSPLHF
TRBV2	once	TRBJ1-5	CASSQRSNQPQHF
TRBV6-6	NA	TRBJ1-2	CASSAAGGAIAGYTF
TRBV20-1	NA	TRBJ2-1	CSARALAQFF
TRBV25-1	NA	TRBJ1-4	CASTNRDTEKLFF
TRBV5-3	NA	TRBJ2-7	CARSGREKGYEQYF
TRBV18	NA	TRBJ1-1	CASSPFLSGVGSEAFF
TRBV7-3	NA	TRBJ2-3	CASSLTSGGIADTQYF
TRBV2	NA	TRBJ2-2	CASRTTGELFF
TRBV10-3	NA	TRBJ1-4	CAIRGGAGEKLFF
TRBV5-1	NA	TRBJ1-4	CASSAGSRDRGFNEKLFF
TRBV19	few	TRBJ2-4	CASSIAGEGRGFSRVGSKNIQYF
TRBV25-1	NA	TRBJ1-3	CASSFQGGGNTIYF
TRBV5-1	NA	TRBJ2-1	CASSFGGDEQFF
TRBV4-1	NA	TRBJ1-4	CASSKGTGTNEKLFF
TRBV4-2	many	TRBJ2-3	CASSFTLGTQYF
TRBV9	NA	TRBJ2-5	CASSHTAGASETQYF
TRBV7-2	NA	TRBJ1-1	CASSVRRDKWEMNTEAFF
TRBV9	NA	TRBJ1-1	CASSATTRNTEAFF
TRBV24-1	NA	TRBJ1-5	CATSDPWTGKGNQPQHF
TRBV10-3	NA	TRBJ1-6	CAISDPTWSRGLVRGNSPLHF
TRBV5-1	NA	TRBJ2-3	CASSYGQGSDTQYF
TRBV27	NA	TRBJ2-7	CASRDGQGGSYEQYF
TRBV7-9	NA	TRBJ1-4	CASSLPARHEKLFF
TRBV19	NA	TRBJ1-5	CASRGQGIGNQPQHF
TRBV24-1	NA	TRBJ2-3	CATRGGKRTDTQYF
TRBV5-3	NA	TRBJ1-4	CARSYRGRSNEKLFF
TRBV6-5	NA	TRBJ2-5	CASSQDRFQETQYF
TRBV7-3	NA	TRBJ2-1	CASSPGGRSSYNEQFF
TRBV10-3	NA	TRBJ1-1	CAIRSGGTEAFF
TRBV4-1	NA	TRBJ2-1	CASSKPTSGSSYNEQFF
TRBV6-4	NA	TRBJ2-1	CASSDSAGGGYNEQFF
TRBV30	NA	TRBJ1-4	CAWSSGLWEKLFF
TRBV7-8	NA	TRBJ1-1	CASSLDLNPGENTEAFF
TRBV19	NA	TRBJ1-6	CASSIVRGKVPYSPLHF
TRBV6-6	NA	TRBJ1-6	CASSYAGQGANSPLHF
TRBV30	NA	TRBJ1-1	CAWSTGDRESEAFF
TRBV6-5	NA	TRBJ1-1	CAIATGTGGRAFF
TRBV28	NA	TRBJ2-1	CASSPSGTRLGEQFF
TRBV7-2	NA	TRBJ2-5	CASSLDALRSKTQYF
TRBV6-5	NA	TRBJ1-2	CASSHDRNYGYTF
TRBV6-1	NA	TRBJ1-1	CASSDRVGNTEAFF
TRBV6-5	NA	TRBJ1-2	CASRYSGTPNYGYTF
TRBV3-1/TRBV3-2	NA	TRBJ1-6	CASTPYFGDSPLHF
TRBV28	NA	TRBJ2-5	CASTEGGRWETQYF
TRBV21-1	NA	TRBJ1-5	CASSKKSGQGNQPQHF